A single sample is the source of the 11 T cell receptor beta chains below, sequenced in a study of a mutant IDH1 vaccine in newly diagnosed glioma. Described time point: baseline, week 1 (first vaccination visit). Treatment reported: pre-vaccination baseline after standard-of-care therapy. Sequencing was performed with immunoSEQ multiplex PCR; in TCRdb, only in-frame clones are kept and a portion is missing. The data show approximately 54,000 clones, with approximately 78% seen just once and about a fifth held by the top ten. The sequences come from PBMCs, collected from a glioma patient treated with radiotherapy, temozolomide or both. All receptors derive from a man younger than 35 with glioma.

The chain joins TRBV19 to TRBJ1-1, with a tentative D call TRBD1 (6 bases). The CDR3 consists of 12 residues. V was shortened by 1 base and J by 11 bases, with 11 bases between the two germline ends. Germline assignment: CDR1 LNHDA and CDR2 SQIVND (reference sequence). CDR3 sequence reads: CASSIGTGTAFF. The CDR3 DNA is TGTGCCAGTAGTATAGGCACAGGGACGGCTTTCTTT.

The J gene is TRBJ2-1, the V gene TRBV20-1; D is unclear. Germline assignment: CDR1 DFQATT and CDR2 SNEGSKA (reference sequence). This CDR3 region has 11 residues. V was cut by 7 bases and J by 4 bases, with 8 bases left in between. CDR3 sequence: CSVVRYNEQFF. CDR3 bases: TGCAGTGTGGTGAGGTACAATGAGCAGTTCTTC.

The J gene is TRBJ2-5, the V gene TRBV9, with D possibly matching TRBD1 (5 bases). Germline V gene sequence: CDR1 SGDLS, CDR2 YYNGEE. The CDR3 extends over 15 amino acids. V lost 0 bases, J lost 4 bases, and 13 bases lay in between. CDR3 DNA: TGTGCCAGCAGCGTAGATCTGGGTAGGGGAGAGACCCAGTACTTC. This gives the protein CASSVDLGRGETQYF.

Written as DNA, the CDR3 is TGTGCCAGCAGCGACCAGGTCAACACTGAAGCTTTCTTT. It specifies CASSDQVNTEAFF. The chain uses TRBV6-5 and TRBJ1-1, with D uncertain. V was shortened by 6 bases and J by 2 bases, with 10 bases between the two germline ends. Looked up from germline, CDR1 is MNHEY and CDR2 is SVGAGI. The CDR3 consists of 13 residues.

This clone was recorded only once. The V gene is TRBV5-1, the J gene TRBJ1-1; no definite D call. CDR1 is SGHRS and CDR2 is YFSETQ in the germline V gene. Trimming pared 5 bases from V and 0 bases from J, leaving 8 bases between. The CDR3 is 13 residues long. CDR3 region: CASRPWVNTEAFF. CDR3 DNA sequence: TGCGCCAGCAGGCCGTGGGTGAACACTGAAGCTTTCTTT.

The chain carries TRBV5-1 and TRBJ2-7; 8 bases line up with TRBD1. V lost 4 bases, J lost 5 bases, and 8 bases stayed unmatched. This CDR3 is built from 14 residues. CDR1 is SGHRS, CDR2 YFSETQ, per germline. CDR3 loop: CASSLGQGSHEQYF. DNA for the CDR3: TGCGCCAGCAGCCTCGGACAGGGTTCCCACGAGCAGTACTTC.

Concerning this clone: Other DNA sequences in the same sample also yield this CDR3. The chain is built from TRBV7-6 and TRBJ2-2, with TRBD2 identical over 9 bases. J lost 2 bases, V lost 1 base, and 2 bases had no gene match. This CDR3 has 16 amino acids. Germline V gives CDR1 SGHVS, CDR2 FNYEAQ. CDR3 in DNA: TGTGCCAGCAGCTTAGGACTAGCGGCAAACACCGGGGAGCTGTTTTTT. This encodes CASSLGLAANTGELFF. Full variable domain (rest looked up from reference TRBV7-6 and TRBJ2-2): GAGVSQSPRYKVTKRGQDVALRCDPISGHVSLYWYRQALGQGPEFLTYFNYEAQQDKSGLPNDRFSAERPEGSISTLTIQRTEQRDSAMYRCASSLGLAANTGELFFGEGSRLTVL.

This clone was counted once. V is TRBV30 and J is TRBJ2-5, with a possible D match to TRBD2 (5 bases). The V gene lost 2 bases and the J gene lost 4 bases, with 11 bases spanning the gap. CDR3 length equals 13 residues. Germline lookup yields CDR1 GTSNPN and CDR2 SVGIG (reference sequence). CDR3 sequence reads: CAWSRASRETQYF. Written as DNA, the CDR3 is TGTGCCTGGAGTAGGGCTAGCCGAGAGACCCAGTACTTC.

The chain uses TRBV30 and TRBJ1-1; D uncertain. Between the trimmed V and J ends, which lost 0 bases and 2 bases, there was a span of 4 bases. Germline-derived CDR1 and CDR2 are GTSNPN and SVGIG (reference sequence). The CDR3 extends over 12 amino acids. CDR3 region: CAWSVGNTEAFF. For the CDR3, the DNA is TGTGCCTGGAGTGTAGGCAACACTGAAGCTTTCTTT.

The gene calls are TRBV5-6 and TRBJ1-2, with D possibly being TRBD1 (6 bases). Germline-derived CDR1 and CDR2 are SGHDT and YYEEEE. The CDR3 contains 15 residues. V was cut by 3 bases and J by 5 bases, with 17 bases left in between. In DNA form, the CDR3 reads TGTGCCAGCAGCTGGGATACAGGGATAGGGTATGGCTACACCTTC. As protein: CASSWDTGIGYGYTF.

The chain has TRBV29-1 and TRBJ1-2; the D gene is possibly TRBD1 (5 bases). The germline CDR1 and CDR2 sequences are SQVTM and ANQGSEA. This CDR3 has 15 amino acids. V was shortened by 3 bases and J by 5 bases, with 19 bases between the two germline ends. As DNA, the CDR3 is TGCAGCGTTGATGCTCTTCCTCCTAAGGGGTATGGCTACACCTTC. Translating gives CSVDALPPKGYGYTF. Filled out from reference TRBV29-1 and TRBJ1-2, the complete variable domain reads SAVISQKPSRDICQRGTSLTIQCQVDSQVTMMFWYRQQPGQSLTLIATANQGSEATYESGFVIDKFPISRPNLTFSTLTVSNMSPEDSSIYLCSVDALPPKGYGYTFGSGTRLTVV.